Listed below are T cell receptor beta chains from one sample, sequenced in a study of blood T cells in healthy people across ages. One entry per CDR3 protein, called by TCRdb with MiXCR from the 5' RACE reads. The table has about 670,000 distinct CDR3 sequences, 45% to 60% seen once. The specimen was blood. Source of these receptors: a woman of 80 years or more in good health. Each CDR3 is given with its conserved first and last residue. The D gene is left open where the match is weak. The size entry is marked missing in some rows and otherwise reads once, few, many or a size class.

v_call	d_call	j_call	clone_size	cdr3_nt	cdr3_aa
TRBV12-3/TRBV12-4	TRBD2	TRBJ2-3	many	TGTGCCAGCAGTTTAACGACTAGCGGGAGGCCCCTGCACATTGCGCAGTATTTT	CASSLTTSGRPLHIAQYF
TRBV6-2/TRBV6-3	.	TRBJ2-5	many	TGTGCCAGTCAGCCAAGCGGAAACCAAGAGACCCAGTACTTC	CASQPSGNQETQYF
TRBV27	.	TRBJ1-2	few	TGTGCCAGCAGTTTTCGGGGGGATGGGAATGGCTACACCTTC	CASSFRGDGNGYTF
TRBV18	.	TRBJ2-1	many	TGTGCCAGCTCACCACCCCGGTGGGTATCGCGAGGCAATGAGCAGTTCTTC	CASSPPRWVSRGNEQFF
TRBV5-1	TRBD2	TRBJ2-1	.	TGCACCAGCAGCTCACTAGCGGGGGGCAACTACAATGAGCAGTTCTTC	CTSSSLAGGNYNEQFF
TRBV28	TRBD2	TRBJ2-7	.	TGTGCCAGCAGTCCCCTAGCGGGAGGGATGAACGAGCAGTACTTC	CASSPLAGGMNEQYF
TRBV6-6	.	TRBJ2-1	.	TGTGCCAGCAGCCAAGGTGGCCTAGGCGGCGAGCAGTTCTTC	CASSQGGLGGEQFF
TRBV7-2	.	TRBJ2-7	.	TGTGCCAGCAGCTTGGGCCTTTGGATGTACGAGCAGTACTTC	CASSLGLWMYEQYF
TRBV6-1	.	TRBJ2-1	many	TGTGCCACCGAGGGGCCCCTTAGCAATGAGCAGTTCTTC	CATEGPLSNEQFF
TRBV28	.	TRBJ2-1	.	TGTGCCAGCAGTTGGGGGACCGACTACAATGAGCAGTTCTTC	CASSWGTDYNEQFF
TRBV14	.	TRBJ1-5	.	TGTGCCAGCAGCCAAGATTTGAAGGCGACCCAGCATTTT	CASSQDLKATQHF
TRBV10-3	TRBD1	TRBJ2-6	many	TGTGCCATCAGCCTGACAGGGGCGGCCTTGTCTGGGGCCAACGTCCTGACTTTC	CAISLTGAALSGANVLTF
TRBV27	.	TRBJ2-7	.	TGTGCCAGCAGCTTTGGGGGATACGGCTACGAGCAGTACTTC	CASSFGGYGYEQYF
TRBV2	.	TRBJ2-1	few	TGTGCCAGCAGTGGTAACGTTGGGGGGGCCGACAATGAGCAGTTCTTC	CASSGNVGGADNEQFF
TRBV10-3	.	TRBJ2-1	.	TGTGCCATCACCAGGGAGGGGGATTCCTACAATGAGCAGTTCTTC	CAITREGDSYNEQFF
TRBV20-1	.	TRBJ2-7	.	TGCAGTGCACAAGCTGCGGACAGCCCAACCTACGAGCAGTACTTC	CSAQAADSPTYEQYF
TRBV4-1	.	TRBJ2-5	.	TGCGCCAGCAGCCAAGAGGGGAACCTCGAGACCCAGTACTTC	CASSQEGNLETQYF
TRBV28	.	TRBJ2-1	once	TGTGCCAGCAGTCCACAACAGGGAAGCTCCTACAATGAGCAGTTCTTC	CASSPQQGSSYNEQFF
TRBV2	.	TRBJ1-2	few	TGTGCCAGCAGTGTTGGGGGAATTCCTTATGGCTGCACCTTC	CASSVGGIPYGCTF
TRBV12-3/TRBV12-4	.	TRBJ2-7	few	TGTGCCAGCAGTGTGGACCTGTCTACGAAGCAGTACTTC	CASSVDLSTKQYF